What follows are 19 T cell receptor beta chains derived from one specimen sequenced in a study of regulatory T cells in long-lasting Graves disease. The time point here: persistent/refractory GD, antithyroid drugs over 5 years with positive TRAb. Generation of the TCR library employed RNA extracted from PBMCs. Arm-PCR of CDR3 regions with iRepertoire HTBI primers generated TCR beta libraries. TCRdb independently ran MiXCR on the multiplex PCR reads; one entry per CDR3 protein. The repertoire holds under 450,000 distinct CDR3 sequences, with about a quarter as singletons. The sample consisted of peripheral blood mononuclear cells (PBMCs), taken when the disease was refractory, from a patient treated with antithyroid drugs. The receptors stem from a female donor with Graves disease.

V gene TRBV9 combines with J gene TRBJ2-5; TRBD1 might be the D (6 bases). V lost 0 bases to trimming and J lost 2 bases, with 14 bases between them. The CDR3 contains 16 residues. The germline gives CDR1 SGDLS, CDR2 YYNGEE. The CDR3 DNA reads TGTGCCAGCAGCGTAGCTGGATGGGGGCTTCAAGAGACCCAGTACTTC. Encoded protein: CASSVAGWGLQETQYF. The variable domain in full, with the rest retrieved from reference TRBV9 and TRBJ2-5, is DSGVTQTPKHLITATGQRVTLRCSPRSGDLSVYWYQQSLDQGLQFLIQYYNGEERAKGNILERFSAQQFPDLHSELNLSSLELGDSALYFCASSVAGWGLQETQYFGPGTRLLVL.

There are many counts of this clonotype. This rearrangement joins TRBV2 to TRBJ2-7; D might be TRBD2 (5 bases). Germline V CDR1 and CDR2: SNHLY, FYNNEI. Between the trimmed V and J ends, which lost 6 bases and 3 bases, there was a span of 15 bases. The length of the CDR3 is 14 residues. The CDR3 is CASSDTGSSYEQYF. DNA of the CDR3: TGTGCCAGCAGCGACACGGGGTCGAGCTACGAGCAGTACTTC.

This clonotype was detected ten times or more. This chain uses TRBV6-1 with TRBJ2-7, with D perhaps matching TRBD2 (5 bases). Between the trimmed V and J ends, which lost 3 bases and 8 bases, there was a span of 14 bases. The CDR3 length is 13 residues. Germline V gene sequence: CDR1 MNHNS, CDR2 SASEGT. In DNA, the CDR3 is TGTGCCAGCAGTGAGGGAGCGGATCCAAAGCAGTACTTC. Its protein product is CASSEGADPKQYF.

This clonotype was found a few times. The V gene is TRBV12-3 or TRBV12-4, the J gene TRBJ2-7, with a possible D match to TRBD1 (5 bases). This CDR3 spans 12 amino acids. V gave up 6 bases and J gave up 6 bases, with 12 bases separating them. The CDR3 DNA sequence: TGTGCCAGCAGACAGGAGCTCTCCGAGCAGTACTTC. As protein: CASRQELSEQYF.

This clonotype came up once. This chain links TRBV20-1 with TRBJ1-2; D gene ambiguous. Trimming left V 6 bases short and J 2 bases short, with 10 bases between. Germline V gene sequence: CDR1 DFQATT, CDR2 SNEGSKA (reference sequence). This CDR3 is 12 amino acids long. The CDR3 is CSAPPPNYGYTF. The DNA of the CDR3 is TGCAGTGCCCCACCCCCCAACTATGGCTACACCTTC.

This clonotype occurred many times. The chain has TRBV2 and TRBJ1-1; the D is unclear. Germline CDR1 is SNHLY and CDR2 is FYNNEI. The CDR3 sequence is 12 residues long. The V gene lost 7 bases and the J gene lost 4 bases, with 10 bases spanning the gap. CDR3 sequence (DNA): TGTGCCAGCACCCCAACTCTCACTGAAGCTTTCTTT. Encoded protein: CASTPTLTEAFF. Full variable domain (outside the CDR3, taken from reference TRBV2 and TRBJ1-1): EPEVTQTPSHQVTQMGQEVILRCVPISNHLYFYWYRQILGQKVEFLVSFYNNEISEKSEIFDDQFSVERPDGSNFTLKIRSTKLEDSAMYFCASTPTLTEAFFGQGTRLTVV.

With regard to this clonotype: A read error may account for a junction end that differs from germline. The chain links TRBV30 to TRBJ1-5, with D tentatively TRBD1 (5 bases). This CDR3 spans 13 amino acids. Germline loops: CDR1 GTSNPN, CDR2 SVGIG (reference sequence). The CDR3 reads CAWSVQDNQPQRF. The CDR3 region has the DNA TGTGCCTGGAGTGTACAGGACAATCAGCCCCAGCGTTTT.

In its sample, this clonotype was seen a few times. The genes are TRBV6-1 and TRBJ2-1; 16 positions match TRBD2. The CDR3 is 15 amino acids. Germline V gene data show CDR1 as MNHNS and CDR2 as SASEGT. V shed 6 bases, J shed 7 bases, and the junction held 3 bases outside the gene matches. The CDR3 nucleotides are TGTGCCAGCAGACCGGGACTAGCGGGAGGGAATGAGCAGTTCTTC. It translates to CASRPGLAGGNEQFF.

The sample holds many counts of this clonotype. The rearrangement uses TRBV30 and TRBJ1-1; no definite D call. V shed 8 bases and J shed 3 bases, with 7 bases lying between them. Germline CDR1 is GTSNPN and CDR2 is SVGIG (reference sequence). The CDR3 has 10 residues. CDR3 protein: CATEDTEAFF. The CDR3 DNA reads TGTGCCACTGAAGACACTGAAGCTTTCTTT.

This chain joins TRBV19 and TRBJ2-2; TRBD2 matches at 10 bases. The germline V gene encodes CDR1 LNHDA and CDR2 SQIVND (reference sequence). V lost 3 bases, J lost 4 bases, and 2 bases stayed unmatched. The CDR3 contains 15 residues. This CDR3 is CASSIGLAVTGELFF. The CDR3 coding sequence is TGTGCCAGTAGTATCGGACTAGCGGTCACCGGGGAGCTGTTTTTT.

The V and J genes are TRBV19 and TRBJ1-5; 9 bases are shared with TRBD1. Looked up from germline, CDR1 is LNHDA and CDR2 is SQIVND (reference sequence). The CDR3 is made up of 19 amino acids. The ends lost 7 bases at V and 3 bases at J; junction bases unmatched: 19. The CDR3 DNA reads TGTGCCAGTAACACCGGGCTCCTGACAGGGGGGCCTTTCAATCAGCCCCAGCATTTT. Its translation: CASNTGLLTGGPFNQPQHF.

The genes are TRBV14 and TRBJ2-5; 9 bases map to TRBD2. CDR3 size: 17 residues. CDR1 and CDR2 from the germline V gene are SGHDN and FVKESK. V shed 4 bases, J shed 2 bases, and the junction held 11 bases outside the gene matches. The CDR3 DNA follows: TGTGCCAGCAGCCGAGTGGTTGGACTAGCGACACAAGAGACCCAGTACTTC. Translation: CASSRVVGLATQETQYF.

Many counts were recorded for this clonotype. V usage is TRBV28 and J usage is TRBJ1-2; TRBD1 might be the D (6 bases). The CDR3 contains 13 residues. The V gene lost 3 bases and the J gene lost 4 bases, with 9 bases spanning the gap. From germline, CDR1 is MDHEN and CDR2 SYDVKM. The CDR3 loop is CASSFGGGYGYTF. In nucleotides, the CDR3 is TGTGCCAGCAGTTTTGGGGGCGGCTATGGCTACACCTTC.

For the CDR3, the DNA is TGTGCCTGGGGTCCGCAGACAGGGCTGGCAATCTCTGGGGCCAACGTCCTGACTTTC. Its translation is CAWGPQTGLAISGANVLTF. V and J are TRBV30 and TRBJ2-6, with TRBD1 matching 7 bases. The J segment lost 0 bases and the V segment lost 5 bases, leaving 16 bases of the junction unmatched. The CDR3 loop spans 19 amino acids. Germline V gene data show CDR1 as GTSNPN and CDR2 as SVGIG (reference sequence).

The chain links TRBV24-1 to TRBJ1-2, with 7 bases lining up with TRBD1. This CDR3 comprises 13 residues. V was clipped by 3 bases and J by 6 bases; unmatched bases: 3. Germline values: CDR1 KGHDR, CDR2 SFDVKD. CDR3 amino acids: CATSDRQGHGYTF. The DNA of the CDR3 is TGTGCCACCAGTGATCGACAGGGACATGGCTACACCTTC.

This CDR3 is CASSYSSGSGSYEQYF. For the CDR3, the DNA is TGTGCCAGCAGTTACTCGAGCGGGAGCGGCTCCTACGAGCAGTACTTC. This rearrangement joins TRBV6-5 to TRBJ2-7; TRBD2 agrees at 8 bases. CDR1 is MNHEY, CDR2 SVGAGI, per germline. J was trimmed by 0 bases and V by 0 bases; bases with no gene match: 4. The CDR3 has 16 residues.

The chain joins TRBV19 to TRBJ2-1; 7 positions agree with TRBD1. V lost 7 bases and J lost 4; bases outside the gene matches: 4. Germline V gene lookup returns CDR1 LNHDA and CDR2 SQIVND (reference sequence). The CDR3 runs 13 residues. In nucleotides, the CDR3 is TGTGCCAGTACACAGGGGCTTTACAATGAGCAGTTCTTC. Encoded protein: CASTQGLYNEQFF. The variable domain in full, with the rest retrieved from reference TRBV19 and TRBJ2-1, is DGGITQSPKYLFRKEGQNVTLSCEQNLNHDAMYWYRQDPGQGLRLIYYSQIVNDFQKGDIAEGYSVSREKKESFPLTVTSAQKNPTAFYLCASTQGLYNEQFFGPGTRLTVL.

CDR3 in DNA: TGTGCCACCAGCGGTCGGGACGGGTCCACGTATACGCAGTATTTT. This codes for CATSGRDGSTYTQYF. This chain connects TRBV24-1 to TRBJ2-3; the D gene could be TRBD1 or TRBD2 (5 bases each). V shed 7 bases and J shed 7 bases, with 20 bases lying between them. The CDR3 spans 15 residues. Germline lookup yields CDR1 KGHDR and CDR2 SFDVKD.

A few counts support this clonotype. The CDR3 region has the DNA TGCAGTGCCCCGGACAGGGGGGAGACCCAGTACTTC. Translating it yields CSAPDRGETQYF. The chain recombines TRBV20-1 with TRBJ2-5; TRBD1 agrees at 10 bases. The length of the CDR3 is 12 residues. The V segment lost 6 bases and the J segment 5 bases; nucleotides outside the gene matches: 3. The germline V gene encodes CDR1 DFQATT and CDR2 SNEGSKA (reference sequence).